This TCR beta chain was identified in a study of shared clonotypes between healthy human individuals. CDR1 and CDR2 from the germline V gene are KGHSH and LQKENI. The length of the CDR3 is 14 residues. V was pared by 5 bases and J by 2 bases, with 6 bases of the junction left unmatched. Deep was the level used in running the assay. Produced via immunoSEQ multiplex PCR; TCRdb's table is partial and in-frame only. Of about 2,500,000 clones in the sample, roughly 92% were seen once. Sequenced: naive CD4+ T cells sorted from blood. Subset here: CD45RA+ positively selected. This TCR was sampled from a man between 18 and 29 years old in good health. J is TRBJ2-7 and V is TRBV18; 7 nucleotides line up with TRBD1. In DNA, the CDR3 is TGTGCCAGCTCAGCTTGGGACAGCCCCTACGAGCAGTACTTC. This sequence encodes CASSAWDSPYEQYF.